The clone carrying this T cell receptor beta chain was seen more than once but under ten times. Individual cDNA molecules each received unique molecular identifiers attached to them. MiXCR, run by TCRdb on the 5' RACE reads, gives a single entry per CDR3 protein. Of approximately 97,000 distinct CDR3 sequences listed, 9.5% to 12% are singletons. This entry belongs to a study of early T cells in non-severe SARS-CoV-2 infection. Study context: The sequenced material was bulk RNA from unsorted whole blood, and its chains were unpaired.

The CDR3 totals 16 residues. V lost 1 base and J lost 0; bases outside the gene matches: 4. Germline V gene sequence: CDR1 LNHNV, CDR2 YYDKDF (reference sequence). The receptor was derived from an adult who was a healthcare worker with PCR-confirmed SARS-CoV-2 infection or an uninfected control (not recorded which). V is TRBV15 and J is TRBJ2-3, with 7 bases fitting TRBD1. The sample consisted of whole blood, taken at baseline. CDR3 amino acids: CATSRGKGASTDTQYF. The CDR3 DNA is TGTGCCACCAGCAGAGGGAAGGGGGCTAGCACAGATACGCAGTATTTT.